These 27 T cell receptor beta chains originate from one sample sequenced in a study of T cell repertoires in cytomegalovirus infection. From the reads, TCRdb called clonotypes with MiXCR, one entry per CDR3 protein. The sample contains about 310,000 distinct CDR3 sequences, under 20% of which appear only once. The specimen was PBMCs. The receptor set was obtained from a human donor in good health (CMV status not recorded). Some clones in this sample may be carry-over from other donors' samples.

This clonotype was observed many times. The genes are TRBV12-3 or TRBV12-4 and TRBJ2-3; possibly TRBD2 for D (6 bases). V gave up 4 bases and J gave up 8 bases, with 10 bases separating them. The CDR3 totals 12 residues. The CDR3 region has the DNA TGTGCCAGCAGTTGGACTATTGGTACGCAGTATTTT. This translates into CASSWTIGTQYF.

Only a few counts were recorded for this clonotype. The chain carries TRBV29-1 and TRBJ1-1; 7 positions agree with TRBD1. This CDR3 is built from 13 residues. CDR1 is SQVTM, CDR2 ANQGSEA, per germline. With V trimmed by 8 bases and J by 0 bases, 6 bases remained unmatched. Written as DNA, the CDR3 is TGCAGCACCCGACAGGGCATGAACACTGAAGCTTTCTTT. Translated, it gives CSTRQGMNTEAFF.

This clonotype has ten or more counts. This sequence joins TRBV6-1 and TRBJ2-1, with 8 positions matching TRBD2. The CDR3 runs to 15 residues. Per germline, CDR1 MNHNS and CDR2 SASEGT. The ends lost 5 bases at V and 8 bases at J; junction bases unmatched: 11. CDR3 region: CASSPSTGGVHEQFF. The DNA for the CDR3 is TGTGCCAGCAGTCCCTCTACGGGGGGGGTCCATGAGCAGTTCTTC.

In this sample, this clonotype turned up a few times. CDR3 protein: CASSSPPGRGGPYEQYF. The CDR3 region has the DNA TGTGCCAGCAGTTCCCCGCCGGGGCGCGGGGGCCCCTACGAGCAGTACTTC. The J gene is TRBJ2-7, the V gene TRBV6-5; maybe TRBD2 (7 bases). Per germline, CDR1 MNHEY and CDR2 SVGAGI. The length of the CDR3 is 17 residues. V lost 4 bases, J lost 2 bases, and 21 bases lay in between.

V is TRBV2 and J is TRBJ2-1, with no clear D. Germline values: CDR1 SNHLY, CDR2 FYNNEI. V was trimmed by 6 bases and J by 0 bases, leaving 12 bases between them. The CDR3 is 15 amino acids. This chain's CDR3 is CASRFDGISYNEQFF. The CDR3 coding sequence is TGTGCCAGCAGGTTCGATGGGATCTCCTACAATGAGCAGTTCTTC.

This chain connects TRBV27 to TRBJ2-7; D call uncertain. CDR3 length equals 15 residues. Germline-derived CDR1 and CDR2 are MNHEY and SMNVEV (reference sequence). V was pared by 5 bases and J by 1 base, with 15 bases between. The CDR3 nucleotides read TGTGCCAGCAGTCTTACCGCCGTTGGGTCCTACGAGCAGTACTTC. Its protein is CASSLTAVGSYEQYF.

The CDR3, as DNA: TGTGCCAGCAGTGAAATGTTGGCCAGGGGCCAGCCCCAGCATTTT. This codes for CASSEMLARGQPQHF. The chain recombines TRBV2 with TRBJ1-5; weak D call: TRBD1 (6 bases). Germline CDR1 SNHLY, CDR2 FYNNEI. V was shortened by 2 bases and J by 7 bases, with 15 bases between the two germline ends. This CDR3 comprises 15 residues.

This sequence joins TRBV24-1 and TRBJ2-1, with a possible D match to TRBD2 (6 bases). Germline CDR1 and CDR2: KGHDR and SFDVKD. The CDR3 sequence is 15 residues long. V was trimmed by 4 bases and J by 7 bases, leaving 16 bases between them. Here the CDR3 reads CATSERGSGLNEQFF. In nucleotides, the CDR3 is TGTGCCACCAGTGAGCGGGGATCGGGGCTAAATGAGCAGTTCTTC.

This clonotype has ten or more counts. The chain employs TRBV7-9 and TRBJ2-4; D possibly corresponds to TRBD1 (6 bases). The germline CDR1 and CDR2 sequences are SEHNR and FQNEAQ (reference sequence). V lost 5 bases to trimming and J lost 0 bases, with 17 bases between them. The CDR3 is 17 residues long. The CDR3 region has the DNA TGTGCCAGCAGCGCCACAGGGTTGGGCCCAGCCAAAAACATTCAGTACTTC. Translating gives CASSATGLGPAKNIQYF. Together with reference TRBV7-9 and TRBJ2-4, the CDR3 gives the full variable domain: DTGVSQNPRHKITKRGQNVTFRCDPISEHNRLYWYRQTLGQGPEFLTYFQNEAQLEKSRLLSDRFSAERPKGSFSTLEIQRTEQGDSAMYLCASSATGLGPAKNIQYFGAGTRLSVL.

By sample fraction, this clonotype is medium-sized (0.01 to 0.1%). This chain connects TRBV7-2 to TRBJ1-2, with a possible D match to TRBD1 (6 bases). V was clipped by 5 bases and J by 1 base, with 29 bases between them. The CDR3 is 20 amino acids. The germline CDR1 and CDR2 sequences are SGHTA and FQGNSA. CDR3 bases: TGTGCCAGCAGCCAGACCCGTCAGGGGCTGATTCGGGAGGTTAACTATGGCTACACCTTC. It translates to CASSQTRQGLIREVNYGYTF.

There are a few counts of this clonotype. The rearrangement links TRBV20-1 to TRBJ1-4; possibly TRBD1 for D (5 bases). The germline V gene has CDR1 DFQATT and CDR2 SNEGSKA (reference sequence). The V end lost 0 bases, the J end lost 6 bases, and 14 bases lay between the germline ends. The CDR3 has 15 residues. CDR3 loop: CSARDGRALDEKLFF. Written as DNA, the CDR3 is TGCAGTGCTAGAGATGGCAGGGCGTTGGATGAAAAACTGTTTTTT.

This clonotype turned up a few times. This chain links TRBV7-9 with TRBJ2-7, with D hard to call. CDR1 SEHNR and CDR2 FQNEAQ come from the germline V gene (reference sequence). Trimming cost V 1 base and J 6 bases, with 10 bases left between them. This CDR3 has 13 amino acids. The CDR3 bases are TGTGCCAGCAGCTTAGATGCATTCTCCGAGCAGTACTTC. Protein sequence: CASSLDAFSEQYF.

This clonotype was seen a handful of times. The genes are TRBV6-2 or TRBV6-3 and TRBJ2-7; a weak D match, TRBD2 (6 bases). The germline gives CDR1 MNHEY, CDR2 SVGEGT. The CDR3 totals 14 residues. Trimming left V 6 bases short and J 0 bases short, with 12 bases between. The CDR3 DNA sequence: TGTGCCAGCAGCCGGGACTCCGGCTCCTACGAGCAGTACTTC. This sequence encodes CASSRDSGSYEQYF.

The chain links TRBV5-1 to TRBJ2-5, with D maybe TRBD1 (8 bases). Between the trimmed V and J ends, which lost 4 bases and 4 bases, there was a span of 17 bases. The CDR3 runs 15 residues. CDR1 is SGHRS and CDR2 is YFSETQ in the germline V gene. The chain's CDR3 is CASSIADREGETQYF. The CDR3 DNA reads TGCGCCAGCAGCATCGCGGACAGGGAGGGAGAGACCCAGTACTTC.

This clonotype was counted at least ten times. The rearrangement uses TRBV7-9 and TRBJ2-1; 7 nucleotides align to TRBD1. The length of the CDR3 is 15 residues. The V gene's germline CDR1 is SEHNR and CDR2 FQNEAQ (reference sequence). V lost 5 bases, J lost 3 bases, and 7 bases stayed unmatched. CDR3 amino acids: CASSHGQALYNEQFF. In DNA form, the CDR3 reads TGTGCCAGCAGCCACGGACAGGCTCTCTACAATGAGCAGTTCTTC.

The rearrangement joins TRBV10-2 to TRBJ2-7; D call uncertain. CDR3 length: 11 residues. Germline CDR1 WSHSY, CDR2 SAAADI. The V end lost 11 bases, the J end lost 7 bases, and 15 bases lay between the germline ends. DNA of the CDR3: TGCGCCCGCGTCGTGAATCGGGAGCAGTACTTC. Translating gives CARVVNREQYF.

This clonotype has just a few counts. Here the CDR3 DNA reads TGTGCCATCAGTGAGCTGGACGTGAACAATCAGCCCCAGCATTTT. It codes for CAISELDVNNQPQHF. The rearrangement uses TRBV10-3 and TRBJ1-5; D remains ambiguous. The germline V gene encodes CDR1 ENHRY and CDR2 SYGVKD. The V gene lost 2 bases and the J gene lost 3 bases, with 11 bases spanning the gap. CDR3 size: 15 residues.

The chain carries TRBV6-5 and TRBJ1-2, with TRBD1 matching over 8 bases. Trimming at V came to 5 bases and at J to 5 bases, leaving 13 bases not matched to a gene. The CDR3 runs 16 residues. Germline values: CDR1 MNHEY, CDR2 SVGAGI. The CDR3 nucleotides are TGTGCCAGCAGTATCTCCGGACAGGGAGGAGGATATGGCTACACCTTC. It translates to CASSISGQGGGYGYTF.

In its sample, this clonotype was seen a few times. The CDR3 region has the DNA TGTGCCAGCAGCCCCAGGGGGGGCAGGGGCACAGAGACCCAGTACTTC. Amino acids: CASSPRGGRGTETQYF. The rearrangement joins TRBV7-9 to TRBJ2-5; D tentatively fits TRBD1 or TRBD2 (7 bases each). The CDR3 extends over 16 amino acids. Germline V gene lookup returns CDR1 SEHNR and CDR2 FQNEAQ (reference sequence). V was shortened by 5 bases and J by 4 bases, with 20 bases between the two germline ends.

The table lists this clonotype with a few counts. J is TRBJ2-3 and V is TRBV9; D gene uncertain. V dropped 0 bases and J dropped 0 bases, with 8 bases sitting between them. This CDR3 has 15 amino acids. Germline loops: CDR1 SGDLS, CDR2 YYNGEE. The CDR3 here is CASSVVGFSTDTQYF. The CDR3, as DNA: TGTGCCAGCAGCGTAGTAGGGTTCAGCACAGATACGCAGTATTTT.

This clonotype has at least ten counts. V usage is TRBV28 and J usage is TRBJ2-4; TRBD1 agrees at 9 bases. This CDR3 spans 15 amino acids. The J segment lost 4 bases and the V segment lost 4 bases, leaving 5 bases of the junction unmatched. Germline V gene lookup returns CDR1 MDHEN and CDR2 SYDVKM. CDR3 loop: CASSWGGQGKNIQYF. Written as DNA, the CDR3 is TGTGCCAGCAGTTGGGGCGGACAGGGGAAAAACATTCAGTACTTC.

This clonotype was seen only a few times. The chain has TRBV2 and TRBJ2-2; D is unresolved. The CDR3 contains 12 residues. The germline gives CDR1 SNHLY, CDR2 FYNNEI. V gave up 2 bases and J gave up 6 bases, with 4 bases separating them. The CDR3: CASSELAGELFF. CDR3 sequence (DNA): TGTGCCAGCAGTGAACTAGCCGGGGAGCTGTTTTTT.

The chain has TRBV6-1 and TRBJ1-6, with 9 nucleotides matching TRBD1. CDR1 is MNHNS and CDR2 is SASEGT in the germline V gene. The junction had 9 bases not matched to a gene; V was cut back by 7 bases and J by 11 bases. The CDR3 contains 14 residues. This chain's CDR3 is CASTKSRTGAPLHF. CDR3 bases: TGTGCCAGCACCAAATCACGGACAGGGGCACCCCTCCACTTT.

This clonotype was counted a few times. This chain links TRBV4-1 with TRBJ1-4; D not certain. The CDR3 runs 14 residues. Trimming took off 0 bases at V and 3 bases at J, with 5 bases between the two ends. Germline loops: CDR1 MGHRA, CDR2 YSYEKL. The CDR3 nucleotides read TGCGCCAGCAGCCAAGAACCCTCTAATGAAAAACTGTTTTTT. This codes for CASSQEPSNEKLFF.

This clonotype was seen at least ten times. The J gene is TRBJ2-2, the V gene TRBV7-3; tentative D call: TRBD2 (6 bases). V was clipped by 5 bases and J by 6 bases, with 16 bases between them. The CDR3 sequence is 15 residues long. Germline V gene sequence: CDR1 SGHTA, CDR2 FQGTGA. CDR3 protein: CASSPDPTRPGELFF. DNA of the CDR3: TGTGCCAGCAGCCCCGACCCGACTAGGCCCGGGGAGCTGTTTTTT. Variable domain in full (rest from reference TRBV7-3 and TRBJ2-2): GAGVSQTPSNKVTEKGKYVELRCDPISGHTALYWYRQSLGQGPEFLIYFQGTGAADDSGLPNDRFFAVRPEGSVSTLKIQRTERGDSAVYLCASSPDPTRPGELFFGEGSRLTVL.

The sample holds a few counts of this clonotype. This rearrangement joins TRBV7-9 to TRBJ2-5; D gene uncertain. The germline CDR1 and CDR2 sequences are SEHNR and FQNEAQ (reference sequence). Trimming took 5 bases from V and 5 from J, leaving 12 bases between them. This CDR3 is built from 13 residues. In nucleotides, the CDR3 is TGTGCCAGCAGCGACCTGAACGGCGAGACCCAGTACTTC. Protein: CASSDLNGETQYF.

This clonotype turned up a few times. This chain joins TRBV7-9 and TRBJ1-2; 8 positions agree with TRBD1. V lost 10 bases and J lost 5; bases outside the gene matches: 21. Germline CDR1 is SEHNR and CDR2 is FQNEAQ (reference sequence). The CDR3 is made up of 17 amino acids. This CDR3 reads CATLLRSDRGILYGYTF. As DNA, the CDR3 is TGTGCCACCCTCCTTCGATCAGACAGGGGCATACTTTATGGCTACACCTTC.